Listed here are 22 T cell receptor beta chains from one sample, sequenced in a study of regulatory T cells in long-lasting Graves disease. Assembly of TCR beta libraries relied on iRepertoire HTBI primers together with Arm-PCR of CDR3 regions. TCRdb itself ran the multiplex PCR reads through MiXCR, one entry per CDR3 protein. This sample has some 490,000 distinct CDR3 sequences, with around 12% found just once. Time point specified: newly diagnosed GD, antithyroid drugs for less than 3 months. PBMCs provided the RNA from which the TCR library was made. This sample was also put to use in a study of T cells in Graves' hyperthyroidism and ophthalmopathy.

The sequences come from peripheral blood mononuclear cells (PBMCs), collected at new diagnosis, from a patient treated with antithyroid drugs. All receptors derive from a woman in her twenties or thirties with Graves disease.

Ten or more counts support this clonotype. The gene calls are TRBV12-3 or TRBV12-4 and TRBJ1-4; 10 bases align to TRBD1. CDR3 size: 15 residues. Unmatched junction bases numbered 4, after V lost 4 bases and J lost 5 bases. In nucleotides, the CDR3 is TGTGCCAGCAGTTGGGGGACAGGGGAGAATGAAAAACTGTTTTTT. Its protein is CASSWGTGENEKLFF.

The chain joins TRBV10-3 to TRBJ1-6; D ambiguous. The V end was cut by 2 bases, the J end by 6 bases, with 11 bases between. CDR1 is ENHRY and CDR2 is SYGVKD in the germline V gene. The CDR3 is 15 residues long. CDR3 protein: CAISEAPVANSPLHF. As DNA, the CDR3 is TGTGCCATCAGTGAGGCGCCGGTTGCTAATTCACCCCTCCACTTT.

This clonotype was seen repeatedly, ten times or more. This sequence joins TRBV10-3 and TRBJ2-7, with D hard to call. This CDR3 spans 17 amino acids. Germline CDR1 and CDR2: ENHRY and SYGVKD. Trimming removed 6 bases at V and 4 bases at J, with 25 bases between. CDR3 coding DNA: TGTGCCATCAGCCCCATTCCAAACCGCTGGGTCGGATACGAGCAGTACTTC. Protein sequence: CAISPIPNRWVGYEQYF.

This clonotype has only a few counts. This chain links TRBV19 with TRBJ2-1, with 12 bases lining up with TRBD1. The CDR3 runs 20 residues. Germline trimming cut 3 bases from V and 0 bases from J; bases unmatched to any gene: 12. Per germline, CDR1 LNHDA and CDR2 SQIVND (reference sequence). The CDR3 DNA reads as TGTGCCAGTAGTATGAGGCCGGGACAGGGGGCGCTGAGCTCCTACAATGAGCAGTTCTTC. It encodes CASSMRPGQGALSSYNEQFF.

J is TRBJ2-1 and V is TRBV6-5; 7 bases fit TRBD2. Germline V gene data show CDR1 as MNHEY and CDR2 as SVGAGI. The J segment lost 5 bases and the V segment lost 10 bases, leaving 14 bases of the junction unmatched. The CDR3 sequence is 15 residues long. CDR3 residues: CATGTTTREDNEQFF. DNA for the CDR3: TGTGCCACCGGGACGACTACTCGGGAGGACAATGAGCAGTTCTTC.

The rearrangement uses TRBV28 and TRBJ2-2; 8 bases align to TRBD1. The ends lost 4 bases at V and 3 bases at J; junction bases unmatched: 16. CDR1 MDHEN and CDR2 SYDVKM come from the germline V gene. This CDR3 region has 19 residues. Here the CDR3 DNA reads TGTGCCAGCAGTTCGTGGGGACAGGTAACTCCCGAAGACACCGGGGAGCTGTTTTTT. Its protein is CASSSWGQVTPEDTGELFF.

The V call is TRBV19, the J call TRBJ1-6; D gene unclear. Trimming left V 5 bases short and J 7 bases short, with 6 bases between. The CDR3 length is 12 residues. Looked up from germline, CDR1 is LNHDA and CDR2 is SQIVND (reference sequence). The CDR3 DNA reads TGTGCCAGTAGTCCTGAAAATTCACCCCTCCACTTT. Amino acids: CASSPENSPLHF.

This clonotype came up many times. The chain joins TRBV19 to TRBJ2-1, with D tentatively TRBD2 (6 bases). This CDR3 has 14 residues. Germline CDR1 reads LNHDA; CDR2 reads SQIVND (reference sequence). Trimming pared 5 bases from V and 4 bases from J, leaving 12 bases between. The CDR3 bases are TGTGCCAGTAGTTTCGGGACTCCTTACAATGAGCAGTTCTTC. It encodes CASSFGTPYNEQFF. The full variable domain, rest sourced from reference TRBV19 and TRBJ2-1, is DGGITQSPKYLFRKEGQNVTLSCEQNLNHDAMYWYRQDPGQGLRLIYYSQIVNDFQKGDIAEGYSVSREKKESFPLTVTSAQKNPTAFYLCASSFGTPYNEQFFGPGTRLTVL.

Remarks on this clonotype: This may come from a read error, since a much larger clone is one base off. The chain combines TRBV3-1 with TRBJ1-3; D ambiguous. Trimming shortened V by 0 bases and J by 0 bases, and 9 bases separated the two germline ends. CDR1 is LGHDT, CDR2 YNNKEL, per germline (reference sequence). The length of the CDR3 is 16 residues. This CDR3 reads CASSQDFVTSGNTIYF. For the CDR3, the DNA is TGTGCCAGCAGCCAAGATTTCGTAACCTCTGGAAACACCATATATTTT.

This clonotype was counted many times. V usage is TRBV28 and J usage is TRBJ2-1, with D unresolved. V dropped 7 bases and J dropped 8 bases, with 21 bases sitting between them. The CDR3 is 15 residues long. Germline-derived CDR1 and CDR2 are MDHEN and SYDVKM. CDR3 bases: TGTGCCAGCAACCTAGGAGTGGTGGGTTTGTATGAGCAGTTCTTC. It codes for CASNLGVVGLYEQFF.

This clonotype was seen many times. The junction does not match germline at one end; this may be a read error. V gene TRBV7-7 combines with J gene TRBJ2-5, with a possible D match to TRBD2 (6 bases). The CDR3 loop spans 13 amino acids. In germline, CDR1 is SSHAT, CDR2 FNYEAQ (reference sequence). The CDR3 loop is CASSPGGVETQYF. As DNA, the CDR3 is TGTGCTAGCAGCCCCGGGGGAGTAGAGACCCAGTACTTC.

This clonotype has only a few counts. This sequence joins TRBV24-1 and TRBJ1-2; D call uncertain. The CDR3 loop spans 14 amino acids. Trimming shortened V by 4 bases and J by 4 bases, and 12 bases separated the two germline ends. CDR1 and CDR2 from the germline V gene are KGHDR and SFDVKD. CDR3 DNA sequence: TGTGCCACCAGTGACCCTTGGGTCACCTATGGCTACACCTTC. It encodes CATSDPWVTYGYTF.

This clonotype came up a few times. The CDR3 nucleotides read TGTGCCATCAGTCGGACTAGCGGGAGGAATGAGCAGTTCTTC. It encodes CAISRTSGRNEQFF. The V and J genes are TRBV10-3 and TRBJ2-1; 14 bases match TRBD2. The CDR3 loop spans 14 amino acids. Looked up from germline, CDR1 is ENHRY and CDR2 is SYGVKD. V was clipped by 5 bases and J by 7 bases; unmatched bases: 1.

This clonotype was observed at least ten times. This chain joins TRBV27 and TRBJ1-6; no firm D call. The ends were cut back, 0 bases at V and 7 bases at J, with 4 bases in the middle. The CDR3 covers 13 residues. The germline gives CDR1 MNHEY, CDR2 SMNVEV (reference sequence). CDR3: CASSLSRNSPLHF. CDR3 sequence (DNA): TGTGCCAGCAGTTTATCCCGAAATTCACCCCTCCACTTT.

The rearrangement uses TRBV10-1 and TRBJ1-4; unclear D gene. There are 13 residues in the CDR3. Germline V CDR1 and CDR2: WNHNN, SYGVQD (reference sequence). V lost 4 bases, J lost 8 bases, and 11 bases lay in between. The CDR3 DNA follows: TGCGCCAGCAGTGCCAGTAGGAGGGAAAAACTGTTTTTT. It is translated as CASSASRREKLFF.

In this sample, this clonotype turned up many times. A junction end diverges from the germline sequence, so it may reflect a read error. The chain recombines TRBV28 with TRBJ1-6; D is undetermined. The length of the CDR3 is 15 residues. The V gene's germline CDR1 is MDHEN and CDR2 SYDVKM. The CDR3 is CASSSLRVFNSPLHF. CDR3 nucleotide sequence: TGCGCCAGCAGTTCTTTACGGGTCTTTAATTCACCCCTCCACTTT. The entire variable domain, with the rest obtained from reference TRBV28 and TRBJ1-6, is as follows: DVKVTQSSRYLVKRTGEKVFLECVQDMDHENMFWYRQDPGLGLRLIYFSYDVKMKEKGDIPEGYSVSREKKERFSLILESASTNQTSMYLCASSSLRVFNSPLHFGNGTRLTVT.

At least ten counts were recorded for this clonotype. Lacking the conserved final phenylalanine or tryptophan, this CDR3 likely reflects a read error. The chain links TRBV30 to TRBJ1-1, with D tentatively TRBD1 (6 bases). CDR3 length: 13 residues. In germline, CDR1 is GTSNPN, CDR2 SVGIG (reference sequence). V was pared by 0 bases and J by 6 bases, with 11 bases between. CDR3 sequence reads: CAWSVGGFAEAFL. For the CDR3, the DNA is TGTGCCTGGAGTGTAGGGGGTTTCGCTGAAGCTTTCCTT.

J is TRBJ1-5 and V is TRBV7-8; 9 positions match TRBD1. CDR1 is SGHVS, CDR2 FQNEAQ, per germline. This CDR3 comprises 18 residues. With V trimmed by 4 bases and J by 1 base, 11 bases remained unmatched. The CDR3 bases are TGTGCCAGCAGCTCGCACCGGGACAGGGCCTCAAGCAATCAGCCCCAGCATTTT. Translation: CASSSHRDRASSNQPQHF.

This clonotype showed up just a few times. This chain links TRBV20-1 with TRBJ2-1; TRBD2 agrees at 11 bases. CDR1 and CDR2 from the germline V gene are DFQATT and SNEGSKA (reference sequence). Trimming removed 4 bases from V and 5 bases from J; junction bases left unmatched: 4. CDR3 length: 14 residues. The CDR3 protein is CSATGLAANNEQFF. The CDR3 DNA follows: TGCAGTGCTACGGGACTAGCGGCTAACAATGAGCAGTTCTTC.

The table lists this clonotype with many counts. This chain uses TRBV5-1 with TRBJ1-2; a weak D match, TRBD1 (5 bases). Germline V gene lookup returns CDR1 SGHRS and CDR2 YFSETQ. The V and J ends lost 5 bases and 7 bases respectively, with 18 bases between them. The CDR3 has 14 amino acids. The chain's CDR3 is CASRVDSQIGGYTF. Here the CDR3 DNA reads TGCGCCAGCAGAGTCGACAGCCAGATCGGTGGCTACACCTTC.

The chain is built from TRBV4-2 and TRBJ2-7; D remains ambiguous. Trimming pared 3 bases from V and 2 bases from J, leaving 14 bases between. This CDR3 region has 15 residues. Germline values: CDR1 LGHNA, CDR2 YNFKEQ. The CDR3 protein is CASSQERGFPYEQYF. The CDR3 DNA is TGTGCCAGCAGCCAGGAAAGAGGCTTCCCCTACGAGCAGTACTTC.

There are many counts of this clonotype. V usage is TRBV7-8 and J usage is TRBJ2-5, with D possibly TRBD1 on 6 matching bases. Germline values: CDR1 SGHVS, CDR2 FQNEAQ. The CDR3 spans 15 residues. V lost 4 bases and J 4 bases, leaving 16 bases between the germline ends. As DNA, the CDR3 is TGTGCCAGCAGCTCCACGACTCGAGGGGGAGAGACCCAGTACTTC. This sequence encodes CASSSTTRGGETQYF.